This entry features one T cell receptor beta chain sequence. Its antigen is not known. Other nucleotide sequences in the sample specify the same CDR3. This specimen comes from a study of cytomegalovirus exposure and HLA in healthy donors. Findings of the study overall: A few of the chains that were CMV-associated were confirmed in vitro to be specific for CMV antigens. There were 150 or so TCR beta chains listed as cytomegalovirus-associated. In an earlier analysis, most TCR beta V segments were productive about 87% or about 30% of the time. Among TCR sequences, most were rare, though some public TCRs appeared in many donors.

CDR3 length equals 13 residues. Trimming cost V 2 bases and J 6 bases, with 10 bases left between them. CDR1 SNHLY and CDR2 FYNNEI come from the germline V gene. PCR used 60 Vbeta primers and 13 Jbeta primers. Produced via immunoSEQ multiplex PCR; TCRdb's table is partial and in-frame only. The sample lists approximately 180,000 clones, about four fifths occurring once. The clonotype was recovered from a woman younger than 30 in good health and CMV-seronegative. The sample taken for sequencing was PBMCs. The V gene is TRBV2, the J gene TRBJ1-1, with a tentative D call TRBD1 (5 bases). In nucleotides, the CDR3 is TGTGCCAGCAGTGAACGGGGGGGGGCTGAAGCTTTCTTT. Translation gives CASSERGGAEAFF.